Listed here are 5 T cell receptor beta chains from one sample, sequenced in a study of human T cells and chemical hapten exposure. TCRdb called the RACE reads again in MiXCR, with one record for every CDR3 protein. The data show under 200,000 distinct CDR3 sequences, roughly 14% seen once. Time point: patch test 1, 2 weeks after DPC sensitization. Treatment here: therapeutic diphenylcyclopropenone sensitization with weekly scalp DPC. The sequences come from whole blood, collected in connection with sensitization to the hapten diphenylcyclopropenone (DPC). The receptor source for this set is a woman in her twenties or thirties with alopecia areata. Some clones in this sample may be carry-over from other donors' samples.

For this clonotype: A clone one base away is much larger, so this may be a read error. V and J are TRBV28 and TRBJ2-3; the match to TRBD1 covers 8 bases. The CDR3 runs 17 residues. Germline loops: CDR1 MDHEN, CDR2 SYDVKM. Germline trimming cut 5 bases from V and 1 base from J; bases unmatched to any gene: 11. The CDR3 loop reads CASSRGAGGTGTDTQYF. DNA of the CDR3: TGTGCCAGCAGTCGAGGCGCAGGGGGCACGGGCACAGATACGCAGTATTTT.

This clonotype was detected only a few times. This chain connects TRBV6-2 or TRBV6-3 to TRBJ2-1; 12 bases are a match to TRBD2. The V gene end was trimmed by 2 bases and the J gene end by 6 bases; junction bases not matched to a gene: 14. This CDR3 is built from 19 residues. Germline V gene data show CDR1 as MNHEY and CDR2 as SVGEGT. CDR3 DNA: TGTGCCAGCAGTTACATGACTAGCGGGGGAGTTTCGGGTCGCAATGAGCAGTTCTTC. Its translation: CASSYMTSGGVSGRNEQFF.

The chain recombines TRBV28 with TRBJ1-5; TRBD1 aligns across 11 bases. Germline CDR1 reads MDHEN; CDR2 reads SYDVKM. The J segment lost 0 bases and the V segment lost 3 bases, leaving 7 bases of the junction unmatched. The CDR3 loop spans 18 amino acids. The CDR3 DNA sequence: TGTGCCAGCAGTTTTTCGGACAGGGGGCCTTATAGCAATCAGCCCCAGCATTTT. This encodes CASSFSDRGPYSNQPQHF.

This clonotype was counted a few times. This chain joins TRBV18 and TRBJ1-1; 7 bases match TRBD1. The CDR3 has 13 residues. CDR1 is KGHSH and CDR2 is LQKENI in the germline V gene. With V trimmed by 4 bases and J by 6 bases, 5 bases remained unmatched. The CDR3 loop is CASSRETGPEAFF. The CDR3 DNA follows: TGTGCCAGCTCACGAGAGACAGGGCCTGAAGCTTTCTTT. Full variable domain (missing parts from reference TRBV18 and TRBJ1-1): NAGVMQNPRHLVRRRGQEARLRCSPMKGHSHVYWYRQLPEEGLKFMVYLQKENIIDESGMPKERFSAEFPKEGPSILRIQQVVRGDSAAYFCASSRETGPEAFFGQGTRLTVV.

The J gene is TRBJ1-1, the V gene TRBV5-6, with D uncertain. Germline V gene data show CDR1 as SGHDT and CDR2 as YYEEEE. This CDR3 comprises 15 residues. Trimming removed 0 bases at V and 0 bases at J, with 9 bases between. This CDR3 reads CASSLALLMNTEAFF. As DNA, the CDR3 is TGTGCCAGCAGCTTGGCGTTACTAATGAACACTGAAGCTTTCTTT. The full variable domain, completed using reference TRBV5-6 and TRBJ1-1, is DAGVTQSPTHLIKTRGQQVTLRCSPKSGHDTVSWYQQALGQGPQFIFQYYEEEERQRGNFPDRFSGHQFPNYSSELNVNALLLGDSALYLCASSLALLMNTEAFFGQGTRLTVV.